This section outlines one T cell receptor (beta chain) sequence together with its context. Its antigen is as yet unknown. The assay was immunoSEQ multiplex PCR, and TCRdb's table has in-frame clones only and misses some. This repertoire shows about 120,000 clones, 92% found once; its top ten account for about 8%. Samples with a second dose at about 4 or about 12 weeks were pooled together. The data stem from a study of T cell responses to AZD1222 COVID-19 vaccine. Whole-study findings and limits: Every sample of the repertoires postdated the peak T cell response. Baseline antibody screening turned up just a handful of seropositive AZD1222 recipients. Clonal diversity may have been underestimated, and the donors were mostly white British, with more females than males.

The CDR3 spans 13 residues. Trimming removed 6 bases at V and 4 bases at J, with 12 bases between. Germline CDR1 is MNHEY and CDR2 is SVGAGI. This TCR derives from an adult who received the AZD1222 COVID-19 vaccine. Sequenced material: peripheral blood, taken 28 days after the second AZD1222 dose. J is TRBJ2-5 and V is TRBV6-5, with D unresolved. The CDR3 sequence: CASRTSSLETQYF. CDR3 DNA: TGTGCCAGCAGAACGAGCTCATTAGAGACCCAGTACTTC.